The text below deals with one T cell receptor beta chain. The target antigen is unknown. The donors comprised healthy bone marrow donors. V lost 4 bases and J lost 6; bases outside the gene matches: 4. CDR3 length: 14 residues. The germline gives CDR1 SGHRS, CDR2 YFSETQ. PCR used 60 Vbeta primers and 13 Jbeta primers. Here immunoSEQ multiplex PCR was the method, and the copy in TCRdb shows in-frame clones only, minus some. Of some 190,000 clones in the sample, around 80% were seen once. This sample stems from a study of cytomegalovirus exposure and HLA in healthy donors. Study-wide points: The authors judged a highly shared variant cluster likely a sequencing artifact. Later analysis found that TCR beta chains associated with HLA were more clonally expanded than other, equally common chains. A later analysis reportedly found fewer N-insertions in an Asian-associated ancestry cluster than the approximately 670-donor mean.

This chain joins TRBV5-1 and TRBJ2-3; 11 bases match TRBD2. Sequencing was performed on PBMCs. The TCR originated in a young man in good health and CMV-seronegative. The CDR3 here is CASSQTSGVDTQYF. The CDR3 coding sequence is TGCGCCAGCAGCCAGACTAGCGGGGTTGATACGCAGTATTTT.